These T cell receptor beta chains were read from a single sample in a study of cytomegalovirus exposure and HLA in healthy donors. This table comes from immunoSEQ multiplex PCR, and its TCRdb copy is limited to in-frame clones, with some not included. The sample contains about 170,000 clones, 75% to 90% of which appear only once. What was sequenced was PBMCs. These receptors were collected from a girl aged 2-15 years in good health and CMV-seropositive. The CDR3 runs from the conserved cysteine through the conserved F or W. D genes are given only for firm matches. Where a row states a size, it is once, few, many or the class of an expanded clone; other rows omit it.

V gene	D gene	J gene	clone size	CDR3 protein	CDR3 DNA
TRBV5-1	-	TRBJ1-2	-	CASSFQTAKDGYTF	TGCGCCAGCAGCTTCCAGACAGCAAAGGATGGCTACACCTTC
TRBV9	TRBD2	TRBJ2-7	-	CASSPRQGSIAGSYEQYF	TGTGCCAGCAGCCCTAGGCAGGGGTCAATAGCGGGAAGCTACGAGCAGTACTTC
TRBV19	TRBD1	TRBJ1-5	-	CASSPDRGYPYSNQPQHF	TGTGCCAGTAGTCCGGACAGGGGGTACCCTTATAGCAATCAGCCCCAGCATTTT
TRBV6-5	TRBD1	TRBJ1-1	few	CASSPPGGGYTEAFF	TGTGCCAGCAGCCCCCCAGGGGGCGGTTACACTGAAGCTTTCTTT
TRBV6-1	-	TRBJ2-5	few	CASSEAGAPFGYF	TGTGCCAGCAGTGAAGCTGGGGCCCCTTTCGGTTACTTC
TRBV27	TRBD1	TRBJ2-1	-	CASSSPGQGGRDEQFF	TGTGCCAGCAGTTCCCCGGGACAGGGTGGTCGGGATGAGCAGTTCTTC
TRBV19	TRBD1	TRBJ2-6	-	CASSITRGRGDGANVLTF	TGTGCCAGTAGTATCACAAGGGGGCGCGGAGATGGGGCCAACGTCCTGACTTTC
TRBV29-1	-	TRBJ2-7	-	CSVRPGRVAYEQYF	TGCAGCGTTCGTCCGGGCAGGGTCGCCTACGAGCAGTACTTC
TRBV18	TRBD1	TRBJ2-7	-	CASSAYSRDSFSYEQYF	TGTGCCAGCTCAGCCTACTCCCGGGACAGCTTCTCCTACGAGCAGTACTTC
TRBV5-1	-	TRBJ1-3	-	CASSREGLSSGNTIYF	TGCGCCAGCAGCAGGGAGGGCTTGAGCTCTGGAAACACCATATATTTT
TRBV25-1	TRBD2	TRBJ2-5	-	CASSASSGFPRQETQYF	TGTGCCAGCAGTGCTTCTAGCGGGTTTCCCAGACAAGAGACCCAGTACTTC
TRBV10-3	-	TRBJ1-1	-	CAISDGPSPPYTEAFF	TGTGCCATCAGTGATGGGCCCTCTCCCCCTTACACTGAAGCTTTCTTT
TRBV5-6	-	TRBJ2-3	-	CASSHNLESAQYF	TGTGCCAGCAGCCATAACCTCGAGTCGGCGCAGTATTTT
TRBV14	TRBD2	TRBJ2-5	-	CASSQGRRLAGDWAQYF	TGTGCCAGCAGCCAAGGTCGGAGACTAGCGGGAGATTGGGCCCAGTACTTC
TRBV6-1	-	TRBJ2-5	-	CATCQGTLTGTQYF	TGTGCCACTTGCCAAGGGACTTTGACGGGGACCCAGTACTTC
TRBV28	-	TRBJ2-2	-	CASSPRERATGELFF	TGTGCCAGCAGCCCCCGGGAGCGGGCCACCGGGGAGCTGTTTTTT
TRBV4-1	-	TRBJ1-1	-	CASSQAADLRRTEAFF	TGCGCCAGCAGCCAAGCCGCGGACCTGAGGAGGACTGAAGCTTTCTTT
TRBV30	TRBD2	TRBJ2-1	once	CAWSGTSLSYNEQFF	TGTGCCTGGAGTGGGACTAGTTTATCCTACAATGAGCAGTTCTTC
TRBV9	-	TRBJ1-3	-	CASSRVGDYRNTIYF	TGTGCCAGCAGTCGCGTGGGCGATTACCGGAACACCATATATTTT
TRBV19	-	TRBJ1-1	-	CASSIHFGRVEAFF	TGTGCCAGTAGTATCCATTTCGGTAGAGTTGAAGCTTTCTTT
TRBV30	-	TRBJ1-1	-	CAWSVSPSGMPEAFF	TGTGCCTGGAGTGTAAGTCCCTCCGGGATGCCTGAAGCTTTCTTT
TRBV28	TRBD2	TRBJ2-2	few	CASSFGQRETGELFF	TGTGCCAGCAGTTTTGGCCAGCGGGAGACCGGGGAGCTGTTTTTT
TRBV9	-	TRBJ2-3	-	CASSVVPGADTQYF	TGTGCCAGCAGCGTAGTCCCGGGAGCAGATACGCAGTATTTT
TRBV30	-	TRBJ1-2	-	CAWSVREGWDYGYTF	TGTGCCTGGAGTGTAAGAGAGGGATGGGACTATGGCTACACCTTC
TRBV7-2	TRBD1	TRBJ1-5	-	CASSFGQGGINQPQHF	TGTGCCAGCAGCTTTGGACAGGGAGGGATTAATCAGCCCCAGCATTTT